The TCR beta chain described here comes from a study of T cell responses to AZD1222 COVID-19 vaccine. Study in general: Pooling was applied to second doses at about 4 or about 12 weeks.

Only in-frame clones appear in the TCRdb table, and some are missing; sequencing was by immunoSEQ multiplex PCR. This sample has 90,000 to 130,000 clones, with roughly four fifths found just once. Worth noting for this clone: Antigen specificity is unknown.

CDR3 size: 15 residues. J was trimmed by 6 bases and V by 2 bases; bases with no gene match: 8. The germline CDR1 and CDR2 sequences are SGHDN and FVKESK. Study conclusions and caveats: With dominance at 160-218 and 743-854, vaccine-associated CD4 TCRs spanned spike. Spike-specific TCR breadth and depth were elevated following two AZD1222 doses.

This sequence was found in an adult in good health. V is TRBV14 and J is TRBJ2-7, with 9 bases lining up with TRBD1. The specimen comprised peripheral blood, sampled on day 0 of AZD1222 vaccination. CDR3 region: CASSQPGTGRLEQYF. CDR3 sequence (DNA): TGTGCCAGCAGCCAACCCGGGACAGGGAGGCTCGAGCAGTACTTC.